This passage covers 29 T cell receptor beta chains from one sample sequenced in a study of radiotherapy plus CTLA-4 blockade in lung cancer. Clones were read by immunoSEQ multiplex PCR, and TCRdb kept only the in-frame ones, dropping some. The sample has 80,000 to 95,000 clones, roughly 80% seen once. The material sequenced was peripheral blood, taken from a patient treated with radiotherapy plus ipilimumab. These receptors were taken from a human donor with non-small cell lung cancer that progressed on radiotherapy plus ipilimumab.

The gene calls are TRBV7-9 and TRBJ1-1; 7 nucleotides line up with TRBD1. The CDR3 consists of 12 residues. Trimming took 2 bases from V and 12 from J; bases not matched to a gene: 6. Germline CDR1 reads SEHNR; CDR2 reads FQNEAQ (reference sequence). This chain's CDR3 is CASSLSKQGSFF. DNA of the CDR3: TGTGCCAGCAGCTTATCTAAACAGGGGTCTTTCTTT.

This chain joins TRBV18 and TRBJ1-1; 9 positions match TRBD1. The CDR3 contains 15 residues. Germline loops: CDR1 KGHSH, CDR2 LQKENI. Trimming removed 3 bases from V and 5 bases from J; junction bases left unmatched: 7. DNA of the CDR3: TGTGCCAGCTCACCGAAGGGACAGGGTGGGACTGAAGCTTTCTTT. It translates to CASSPKGQGGTEAFF. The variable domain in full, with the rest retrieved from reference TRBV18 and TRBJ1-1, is NAGVMQNPRHLVRRRGQEARLRCSPMKGHSHVYWYRQLPEEGLKFMVYLQKENIIDESGMPKERFSAEFPKEGPSILRIQQVVRGDSAAYFCASSPKGQGGTEAFFGQGTRLTVV.

The CDR3 nucleotides read TGTGCCAGCAGCTTAGACTTATCGCGTGAGCAGTTCTTC. Translation: CASSLDLSREQFF. This chain uses TRBV11-2 with TRBJ2-1; D is ambiguous. Germline V gene sequence: CDR1 SGHAT, CDR2 FQNNGV. Trimming shortened V by 0 bases and J by 9 bases, and 9 bases separated the two germline ends. CDR3 length equals 13 residues.

CDR3 nucleotides: TGCAGCGTTGGACGGGCAACTAATGAAAAACTGTTTTTT. Amino acid sequence: CSVGRATNEKLFF. V is TRBV29-1 and J is TRBJ1-4; D call uncertain. This CDR3 spans 13 amino acids. Germline V gene lookup returns CDR1 SQVTM and CDR2 ANQGSEA. Trimming shortened V by 4 bases and J by 0 bases, and 6 bases separated the two germline ends.

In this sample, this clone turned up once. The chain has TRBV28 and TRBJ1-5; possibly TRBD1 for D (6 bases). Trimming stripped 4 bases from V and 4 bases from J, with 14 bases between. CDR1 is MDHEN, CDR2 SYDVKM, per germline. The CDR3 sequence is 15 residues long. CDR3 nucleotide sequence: TGTGCCAGCAGTTCGTCAGGGGTGGGGAATCAGCCCCAGCATTTT. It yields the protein CASSSSGVGNQPQHF.

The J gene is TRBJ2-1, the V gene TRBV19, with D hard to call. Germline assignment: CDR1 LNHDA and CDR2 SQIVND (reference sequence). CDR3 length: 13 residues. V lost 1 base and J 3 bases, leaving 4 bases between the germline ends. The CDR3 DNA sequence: TGTGCCAGTAGTATAGCCCTCTACAATGAGCAGTTCTTC. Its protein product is CASSIALYNEQFF. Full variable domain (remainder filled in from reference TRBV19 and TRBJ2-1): DGGITQSPKYLFRKEGQNVTLSCEQNLNHDAMYWYRQDPGQGLRLIYYSQIVNDFQKGDIAEGYSVSREKKESFPLTVTSAQKNPTAFYLCASSIALYNEQFFGPGTRLTVL.

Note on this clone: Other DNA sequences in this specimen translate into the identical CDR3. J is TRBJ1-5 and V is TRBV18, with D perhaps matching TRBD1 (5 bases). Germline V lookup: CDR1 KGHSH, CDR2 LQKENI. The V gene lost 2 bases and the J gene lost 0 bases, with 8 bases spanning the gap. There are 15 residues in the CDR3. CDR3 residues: CASSPGHDSNQPQHF. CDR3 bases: TGTGCCAGCTCACCAGGACACGATAGCAATCAGCCCCAGCATTTT.

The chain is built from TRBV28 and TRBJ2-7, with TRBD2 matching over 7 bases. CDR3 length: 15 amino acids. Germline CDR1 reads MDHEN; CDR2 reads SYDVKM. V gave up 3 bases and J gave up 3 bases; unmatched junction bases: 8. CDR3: CASSFLGLAVYEQYV. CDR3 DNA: TGTGCCAGCAGTTTTCTCGGGCTAGCGGTCTACGAGCAGTACGTC.

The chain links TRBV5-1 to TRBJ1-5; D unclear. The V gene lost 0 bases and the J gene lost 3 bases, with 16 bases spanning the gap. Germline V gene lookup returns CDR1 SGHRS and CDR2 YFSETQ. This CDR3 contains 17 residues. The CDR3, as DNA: TGCGCCAGCAGCTTGGATCCTGTATCAACTCCCAATCAGCCCCAGCATTTT. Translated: CASSLDPVSTPNQPQHF.

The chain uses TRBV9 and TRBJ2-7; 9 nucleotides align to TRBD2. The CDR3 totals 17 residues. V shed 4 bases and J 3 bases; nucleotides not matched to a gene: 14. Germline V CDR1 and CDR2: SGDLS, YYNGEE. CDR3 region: CASSPRGSGSLGYEQYF. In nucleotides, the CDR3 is TGTGCCAGCAGCCCTCGGGGTAGCGGGAGTCTCGGCTACGAGCAGTACTTC.

CDR3 nucleotides: TGCGCCAGCAGCTCCTCCCCCGCAGTGACGTGGGGCTACACCTTC. Translated: CASSSSPAVTWGYTF. The genes are TRBV5-1 and TRBJ1-2; D is uncertain. Germline CDR1 and CDR2: SGHRS and YFSETQ. With 3 bases removed from V and 8 bases from J, the gap between germline ends came to 20 bases. The CDR3 loop spans 15 amino acids.

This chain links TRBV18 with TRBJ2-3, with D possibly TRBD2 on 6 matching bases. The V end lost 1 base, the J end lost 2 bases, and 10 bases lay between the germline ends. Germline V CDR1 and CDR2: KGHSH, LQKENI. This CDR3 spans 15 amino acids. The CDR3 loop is CASSPLRDFTDTQYF. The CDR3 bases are TGTGCCAGCTCACCACTCCGGGACTTCACAGATACGCAGTATTTT. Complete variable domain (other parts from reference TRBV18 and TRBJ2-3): NAGVMQNPRHLVRRRGQEARLRCSPMKGHSHVYWYRQLPEEGLKFMVYLQKENIIDESGMPKERFSAEFPKEGPSILRIQQVVRGDSAAYFCASSPLRDFTDTQYFGPGTRLTVL.

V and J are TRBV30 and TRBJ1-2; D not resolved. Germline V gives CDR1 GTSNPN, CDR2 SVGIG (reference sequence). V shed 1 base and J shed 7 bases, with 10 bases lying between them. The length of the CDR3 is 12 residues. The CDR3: CAWSAGYSGYTF. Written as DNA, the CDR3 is TGTGCCTGGAGTGCAGGTTACTCTGGCTACACCTTC.

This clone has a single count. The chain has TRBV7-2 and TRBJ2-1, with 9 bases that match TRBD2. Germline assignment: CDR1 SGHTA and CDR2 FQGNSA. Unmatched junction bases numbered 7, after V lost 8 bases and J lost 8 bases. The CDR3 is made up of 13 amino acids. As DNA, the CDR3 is TGTGCCAGCCAGCCGGGACTAGCCTATGAGCAGTTCTTC. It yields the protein CASQPGLAYEQFF.

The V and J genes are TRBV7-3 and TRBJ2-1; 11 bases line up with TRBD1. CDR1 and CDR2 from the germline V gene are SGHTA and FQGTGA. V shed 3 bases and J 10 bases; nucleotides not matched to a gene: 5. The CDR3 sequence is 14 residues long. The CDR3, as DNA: TGTGCCAGCAGCTTCCCGGGACAGGGGGTCGAGCAGTTCTTC. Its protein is CASSFPGQGVEQFF.

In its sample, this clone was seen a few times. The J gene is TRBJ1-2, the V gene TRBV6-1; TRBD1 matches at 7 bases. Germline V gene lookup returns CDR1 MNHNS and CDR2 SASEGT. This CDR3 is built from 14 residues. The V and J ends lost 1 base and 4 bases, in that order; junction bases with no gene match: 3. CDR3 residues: CASSEGQGLYGYTF. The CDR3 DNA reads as TGTGCCAGCAGTGAAGGACAGGGACTCTATGGCTACACCTTC.

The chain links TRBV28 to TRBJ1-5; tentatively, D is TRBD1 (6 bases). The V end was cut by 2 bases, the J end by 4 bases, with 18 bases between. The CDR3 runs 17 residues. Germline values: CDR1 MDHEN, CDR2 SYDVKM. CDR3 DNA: TGTGCCAGCAGTTTAATGCGTACCGGGACACAAAATCAGCCCCAGCATTTT. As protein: CASSLMRTGTQNQPQHF.

CDR3 sequence: CASSVLGTSTDTQYF. CDR3 sequence (DNA): TGTGCCAGCAGCGTACTAGGAACTAGCACAGATACGCAGTATTTT. The genes are TRBV9 and TRBJ2-3; D is uncertain. The CDR3 has 15 residues. Germline V CDR1 and CDR2: SGDLS, YYNGEE. V lost 1 base to trimming and J lost 0 bases, with 9 bases between them.

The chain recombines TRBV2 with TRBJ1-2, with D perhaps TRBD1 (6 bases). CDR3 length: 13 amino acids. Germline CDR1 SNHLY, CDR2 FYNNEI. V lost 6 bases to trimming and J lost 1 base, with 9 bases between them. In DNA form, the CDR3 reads TGTGCCAGCAGGTCGGACAGTAACTATGGCTACACCTTC. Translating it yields CASRSDSNYGYTF.

CDR3: CASRTGRYNEQFF. CDR3 nucleotides: TGTGCCAGCAGAACTGGACGCTACAATGAGCAGTTCTTC. The chain is built from TRBV6-5 and TRBJ2-1, with unresolved D. V shed 6 bases and J shed 3 bases, with 9 bases lying between them. Germline CDR1 reads MNHEY; CDR2 reads SVGAGI. The CDR3 sequence is 13 residues long.

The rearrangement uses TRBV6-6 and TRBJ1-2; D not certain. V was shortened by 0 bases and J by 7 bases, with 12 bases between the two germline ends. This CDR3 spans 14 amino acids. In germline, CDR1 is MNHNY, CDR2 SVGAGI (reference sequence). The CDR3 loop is CASSYSMGVTGYTF. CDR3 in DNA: TGTGCCAGCAGTTACTCGATGGGTGTCACTGGCTACACCTTC.

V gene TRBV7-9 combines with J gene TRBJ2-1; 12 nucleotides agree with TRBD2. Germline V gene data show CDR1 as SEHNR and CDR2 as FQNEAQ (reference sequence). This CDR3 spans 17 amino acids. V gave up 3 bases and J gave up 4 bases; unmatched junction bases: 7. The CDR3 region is CASSFLASGRAYNEQFF. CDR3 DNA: TGTGCCAGCAGCTTTTTGGCTAGCGGGAGGGCATACAATGAGCAGTTCTTC. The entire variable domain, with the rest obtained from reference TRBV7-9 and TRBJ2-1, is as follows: DTGVSQNPRHKITKRGQNVTFRCDPISEHNRLYWYRQTLGQGPEFLTYFQNEAQLEKSRLLSDRFSAERPKGSFSTLEIQRTEQGDSAMYLCASSFLASGRAYNEQFFGPGTRLTVL.

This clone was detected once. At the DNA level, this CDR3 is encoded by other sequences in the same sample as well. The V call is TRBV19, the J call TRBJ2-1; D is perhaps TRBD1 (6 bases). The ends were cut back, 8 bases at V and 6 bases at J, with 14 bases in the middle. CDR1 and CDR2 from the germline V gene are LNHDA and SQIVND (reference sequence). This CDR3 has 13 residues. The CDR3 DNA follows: TGTGCCAGTTCCATCGGCAGGGGCAATGAGCAGTTCTTC. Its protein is CASSIGRGNEQFF. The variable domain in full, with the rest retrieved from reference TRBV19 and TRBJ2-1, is DGGITQSPKYLFRKEGQNVTLSCEQNLNHDAMYWYRQDPGQGLRLIYYSQIVNDFQKGDIAEGYSVSREKKESFPLTVTSAQKNPTAFYLCASSIGRGNEQFFGPGTRLTVL.

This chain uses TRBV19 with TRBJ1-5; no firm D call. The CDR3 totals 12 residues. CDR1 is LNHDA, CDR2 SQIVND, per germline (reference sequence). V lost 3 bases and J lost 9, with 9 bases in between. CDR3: CASSIASRPQHF. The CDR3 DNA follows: TGTGCCAGTAGTATCGCATCTCGGCCCCAGCATTTT.

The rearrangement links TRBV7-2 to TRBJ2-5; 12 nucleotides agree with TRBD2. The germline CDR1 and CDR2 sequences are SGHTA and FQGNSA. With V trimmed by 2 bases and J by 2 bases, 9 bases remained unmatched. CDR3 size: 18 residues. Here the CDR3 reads CASSLSPLAGGAQETQYF. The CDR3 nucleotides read TGTGCCAGCAGCTTATCTCCCCTAGCGGGAGGGGCGCAAGAGACCCAGTACTTC.

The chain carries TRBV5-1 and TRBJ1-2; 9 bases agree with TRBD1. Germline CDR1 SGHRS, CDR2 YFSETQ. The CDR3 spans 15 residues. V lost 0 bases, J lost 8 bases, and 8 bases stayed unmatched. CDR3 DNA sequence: TGCGCCAGCAGCTTGGAACACAGGGGGCTTTTAGGCTACACCTTC. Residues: CASSLEHRGLLGYTF.

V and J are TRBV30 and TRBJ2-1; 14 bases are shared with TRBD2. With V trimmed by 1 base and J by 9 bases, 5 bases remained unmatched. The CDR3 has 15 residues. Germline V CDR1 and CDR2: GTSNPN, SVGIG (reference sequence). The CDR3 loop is CAWSEGLAGAGEQFF. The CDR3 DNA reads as TGTGCCTGGAGTGAGGGACTAGCGGGAGCAGGTGAGCAGTTCTTC.

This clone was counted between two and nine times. The chain's CDR3 is CASSTGTSEQYV. The CDR3 coding sequence is TGTGCCAGCTCAACCGGGACTTCCGAGCAGTACGTC. The genes are TRBV18 and TRBJ2-7; tentative D call: TRBD2 (6 bases). CDR1 is KGHSH, CDR2 LQKENI, per germline. CDR3 length: 12 amino acids. Trimming shortened V by 5 bases and J by 6 bases, and 11 bases separated the two germline ends.

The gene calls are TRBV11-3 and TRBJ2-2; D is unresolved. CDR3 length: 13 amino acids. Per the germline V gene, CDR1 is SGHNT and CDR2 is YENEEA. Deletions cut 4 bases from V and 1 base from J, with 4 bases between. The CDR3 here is CASSSLNTGELFF. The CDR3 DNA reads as TGTGCCAGCAGCTCCCTGAACACCGGGGAGCTGTTTTTT.